The T cell receptor (beta chain) under discussion was sequenced for a study of CD8+ T cells in alopecia areata. Study-level background: Tofacitinib treatment spanned 6 to 18 months, with 6 months off drug afterward. The study's findings and limits: Just one nonresponder means the tie between baseline CD8+ expansion and response stays uncertain. Many expanded lesional clones stayed in scalp and blood while on tofacitinib. Higher clonality was seen in lesional scalp than in normal scalp, especially in alopecia totalis/universalis.

Extracted from the samples, RNA was reverse transcribed into cDNA to serve as the sequencing template. Using immunoSEQ multiplex PCR, the repertoire was profiled, and TCRdb retains in-frame clones only, with some absent. The sample shows 150,000 to 200,000 clones, 50% to 70% of them seen only once. This clone was counted only a few times. What it recognizes is unknown. Treatment indicated: oral pan-JAK inhibitor, 5-10 mg twice daily. The CDR3 has 12 amino acids. Trimming took 4 bases from V and 7 from J; bases not matched to a gene: 3. Germline V CDR1 and CDR2: LNHDA, SQIVND (reference sequence). The TCR was taken from a human donor with alopecia areata. The starting material was CD4+ T cells sorted from blood, obtained at week 49, from a patient treated with tofacitinib. The V call is TRBV19, the J call TRBJ1-2; 7 bases map to TRBD1. The chain's CDR3 is CASSTTGFGYTF. CDR3 bases: TGTGCCAGTAGTACGACAGGGTTTGGCTACACCTTC. The complete variable domain, with remaining parts taken from reference TRBV19 and TRBJ1-2, reads DGGITQSPKYLFRKEGQNVTLSCEQNLNHDAMYWYRQDPGQGLRLIYYSQIVNDFQKGDIAEGYSVSREKKESFPLTVTSAQKNPTAFYLCASSTTGFGYTFGSGTRLTVV.